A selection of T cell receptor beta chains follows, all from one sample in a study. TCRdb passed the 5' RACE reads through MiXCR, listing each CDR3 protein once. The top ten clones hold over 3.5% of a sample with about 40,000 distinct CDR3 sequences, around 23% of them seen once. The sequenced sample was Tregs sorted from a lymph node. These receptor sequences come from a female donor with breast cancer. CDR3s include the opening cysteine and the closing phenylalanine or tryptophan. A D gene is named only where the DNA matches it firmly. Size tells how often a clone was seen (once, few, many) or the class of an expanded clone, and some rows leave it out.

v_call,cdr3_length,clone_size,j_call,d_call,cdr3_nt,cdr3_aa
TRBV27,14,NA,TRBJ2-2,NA,TGTGCCAGCAGTTTTTCCAGCCACCTCGGGGAGCTGTTTTTT,CASSFSSHLGELFF
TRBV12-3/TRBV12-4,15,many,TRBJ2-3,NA,TGTGCCAGCAGTTTGGGCTGGACCAGCACAGATACGCAGTATTTT,CASSLGWTSTDTQYF
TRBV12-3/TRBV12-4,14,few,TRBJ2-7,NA,TGTGCCAGCAGTTCCTCGGACGGTACCTACGAGCAGTACTTC,CASSSSDGTYEQYF
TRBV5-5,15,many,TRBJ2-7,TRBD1,TGTGCCAGCAGCATGTGGACAGGAGCATCCTACGAGCAGTACTTC,CASSMWTGASYEQYF
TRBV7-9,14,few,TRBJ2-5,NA,TGTGCCAGCAGCTTACGTGGGGGCGCGGAGACCCAGTACTTC,CASSLRGGAETQYF
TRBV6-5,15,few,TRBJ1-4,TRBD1,TGTGCCAGCAGTTACTCGGGACAGGCTAATGAAAAACTGTTTTTT,CASSYSGQANEKLFF
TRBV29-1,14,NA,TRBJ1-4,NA,TGCAGCGTTGGCGCCGTGGGGCTAAATGAAAAACTGTTTTTT,CSVGAVGLNEKLFF
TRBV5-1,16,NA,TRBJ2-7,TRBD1,TGCGCCAGCAGCTTGGCCCAACAACAGGGGGCATGGGAGCAGTACTTC,CASSLAQQQGAWEQYF
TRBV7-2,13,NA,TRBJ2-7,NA,TGTGCCAGCAGCCCCAGGGCGGCCTACGAGCAGTACTTC,CASSPRAAYEQYF
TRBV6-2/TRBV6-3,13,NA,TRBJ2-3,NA,TGTGCCAGCCAACGGAACGGGGGAGATACGCAGTATTTT,CASQRNGGDTQYF
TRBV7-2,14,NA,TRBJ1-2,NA,TGTGCCAGCAGCTTATTCGAAGGGGTAGGTGGCTACACCTTC,CASSLFEGVGGYTF
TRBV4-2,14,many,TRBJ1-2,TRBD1,TGTGCCAGCAGCCTCTCGGGACAGGGGAATGGCTACACCTTC,CASSLSGQGNGYTF
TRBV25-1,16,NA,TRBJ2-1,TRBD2,TGTGCCAGCAGTGACGGGGAGGGACTAATTTACAATGAGCAGTTCTTC,CASSDGEGLIYNEQFF
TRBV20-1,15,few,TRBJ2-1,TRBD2,TGCAGTGCTTACGGACTAAGCGGGAGTAGGAATGAGCAGTTCTTC,CSAYGLSGSRNEQFF
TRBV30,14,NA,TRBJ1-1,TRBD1,TGTGCCTGGAGTGTTGGGGACAGGAGCACTGAAGCTTTCTTT,CAWSVGDRSTEAFF
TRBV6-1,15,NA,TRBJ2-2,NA,TGTGCCAGCAGTGGCCTCAGCGGGAACACCGGGGAGCTGTTTTTT,CASSGLSGNTGELFF
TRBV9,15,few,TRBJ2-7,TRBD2,TGTGCCAGCAGCATCGGGACTAGCGGGTACTACGAGCAGTACTTC,CASSIGTSGYYEQYF
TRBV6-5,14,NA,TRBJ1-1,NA,TGTGCCAGCAGTTACGCGACAGGGAACACTGAAGCTTTCTTT,CASSYATGNTEAFF
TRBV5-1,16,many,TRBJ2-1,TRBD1,TGCGCCAGCAGCTTACAGGGGGACAAAACCTACAATGAGCAGTTCTTC,CASSLQGDKTYNEQFF
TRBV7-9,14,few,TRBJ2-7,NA,TGTGCCAGCAGCTCGCAGGCCACCCGGTACGAGCAGTACTTC,CASSSQATRYEQYF
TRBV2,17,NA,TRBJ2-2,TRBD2,TGTGCCAGCAGTGAGAGGCTAGCGGGAGGCAACACCGGGGAGCTGTTTTTT,CASSERLAGGNTGELFF
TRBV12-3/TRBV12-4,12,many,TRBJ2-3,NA,TGTGCCAGCAGTCCTGGGACAGATACGCAGTATTTT,CASSPGTDTQYF
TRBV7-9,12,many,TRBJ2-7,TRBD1,TGTGCCAGCAGCTTGGGACAGTACGAGCAGTACTTC,CASSLGQYEQYF
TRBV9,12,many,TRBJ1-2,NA,TGTGCCAGCAGCGTAGTAGGCAGGAGCCACACCTTC,CASSVVGRSHTF
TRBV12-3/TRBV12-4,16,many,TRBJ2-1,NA,TGTGCCAGCAGTTTAGGAACGGAGCTTCGCTACAATGAGCAGTTCTTC,CASSLGTELRYNEQFF
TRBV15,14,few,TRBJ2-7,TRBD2,TGTGCCACCAGCAGAGATAGCGGGACCTACGAGCAGTACTTC,CATSRDSGTYEQYF
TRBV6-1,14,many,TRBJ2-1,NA,TGTGCCAGCAGTGATGGTAGGAGGGCATATGGGCAGTTCTTC,CASSDGRRAYGQFF
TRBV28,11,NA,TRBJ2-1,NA,TGTGCCAGCAGGATATACAATGAGCAGTTCTTC,CASRIYNEQFF
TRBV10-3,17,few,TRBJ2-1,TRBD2,TGTGCCATCAGCGCGGGGGGCTCAACCTCCTCCTACAATGAGCAGTTCTTC,CAISAGGSTSSYNEQFF